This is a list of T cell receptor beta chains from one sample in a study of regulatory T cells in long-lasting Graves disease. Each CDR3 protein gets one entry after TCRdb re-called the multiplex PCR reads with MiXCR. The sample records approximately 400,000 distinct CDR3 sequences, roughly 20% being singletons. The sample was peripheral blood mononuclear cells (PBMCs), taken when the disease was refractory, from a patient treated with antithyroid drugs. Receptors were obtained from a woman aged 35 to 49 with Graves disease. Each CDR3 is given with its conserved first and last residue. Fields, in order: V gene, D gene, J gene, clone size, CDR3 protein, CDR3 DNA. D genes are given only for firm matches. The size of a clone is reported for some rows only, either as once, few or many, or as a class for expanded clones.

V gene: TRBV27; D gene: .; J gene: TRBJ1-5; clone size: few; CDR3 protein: CASSSGSSNQPQHF; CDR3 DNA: TGTGCCAGCAGTTCCGGGTCTAGCAATCAGCCCCAGCATTTT
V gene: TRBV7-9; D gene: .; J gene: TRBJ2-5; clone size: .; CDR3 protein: CASSLVGGSETQYF; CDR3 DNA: TGTGCCAGCAGCTTGGTGGGGGGCAGCGAGACCCAGTACTTC
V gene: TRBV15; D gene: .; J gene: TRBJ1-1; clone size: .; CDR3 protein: CATSRDMGRAEAFF; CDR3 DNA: TGTGCCACCAGCAGAGATATGGGGCGGGCTGAAGCTTTCTTT
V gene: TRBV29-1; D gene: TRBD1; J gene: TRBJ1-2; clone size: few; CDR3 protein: CSVARDRAKYGYTF; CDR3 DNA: TGCAGCGTTGCCCGGGACAGGGCTAAGTATGGCTACACCTTC
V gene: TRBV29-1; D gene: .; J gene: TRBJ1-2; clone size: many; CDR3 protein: CSVGSDPAYGYTF; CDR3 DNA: TGCAGCGTTGGATCTGATCCGGCCTATGGCTACACCTTC
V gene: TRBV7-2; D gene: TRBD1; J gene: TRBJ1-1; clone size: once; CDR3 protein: CASSTTRQGRTEAFF; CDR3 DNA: TGTGCCAGCAGCACCACCCGACAGGGTCGGACTGAAGCTTTCTTT
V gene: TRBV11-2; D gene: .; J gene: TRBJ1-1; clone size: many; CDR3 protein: CASSTGMNTEAFF; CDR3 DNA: TGTGCCAGCAGCACGGGTATGAACACTGAAGCTTTCTTT
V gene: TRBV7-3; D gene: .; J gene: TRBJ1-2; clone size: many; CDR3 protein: CASSLIPLTAPYTF; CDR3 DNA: TGTGCCAGCAGCTTAATTCCCTTGACAGCGCCCTACACCTTC
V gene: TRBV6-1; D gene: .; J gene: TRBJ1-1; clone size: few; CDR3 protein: CASSNGGPPNTEAFF; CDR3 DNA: TGTGCCAGCAGTAACGGGGGGCCCCCGAACACTGAAGCTTTCTTT
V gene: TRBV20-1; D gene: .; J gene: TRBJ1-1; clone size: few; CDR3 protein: CSASQPKFGMNTEAFF; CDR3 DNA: TGCAGTGCTAGCCAGCCTAAATTCGGAATGAACACTGAAGCTTTCTTT
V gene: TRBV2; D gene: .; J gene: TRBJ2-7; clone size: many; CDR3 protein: CASSVDGPGAPYEQYF; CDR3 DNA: TGTGCCAGCAGTGTGGATGGTCCAGGGGCACCGTACGAGCAGTACTTC
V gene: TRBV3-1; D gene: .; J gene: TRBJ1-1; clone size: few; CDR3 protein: CASSQRKRVNTEAFF; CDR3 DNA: TGTGCCAGCAGCCAGCGGAAGCGGGTGAACACTGAAGCTTTCTTT
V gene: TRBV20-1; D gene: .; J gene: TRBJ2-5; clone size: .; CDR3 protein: CSARVDLEGTQYF; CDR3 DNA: TGCAGTGCTAGAGTTGACTTGGAGGGGACCCAGTACTTC
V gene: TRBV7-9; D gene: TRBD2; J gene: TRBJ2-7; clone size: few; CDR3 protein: CASSLAGLAGAGQYF; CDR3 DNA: TGTGCCAGCAGCTTAGCGGGACTAGCGGGAGCTGGGCAGTACTTC
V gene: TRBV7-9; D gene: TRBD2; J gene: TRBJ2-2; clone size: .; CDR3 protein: CASSLLRLWTRGTGELFF; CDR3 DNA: TGTGCCAGCAGCTTACTCCGTCTTTGGACTAGAGGCACCGGGGAGCTGTTTTTT
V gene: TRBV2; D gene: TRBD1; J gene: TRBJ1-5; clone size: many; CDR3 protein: CASGTGPNQPQHF; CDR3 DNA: TGTGCCAGTGGGACAGGGCCCAATCAGCCCCAGCATTTT
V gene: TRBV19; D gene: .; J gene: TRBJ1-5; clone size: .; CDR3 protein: CASSINRDLNQPQHF; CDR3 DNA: TGTGCCAGTAGTATCAACAGGGACCTCAATCAGCCCCAGCATTTT
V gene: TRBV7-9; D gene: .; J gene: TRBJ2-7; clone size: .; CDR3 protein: CASSGGGAGQYF; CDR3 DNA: TGTGCCAGCAGCGGGGGGGGCGCCGGGCAGTACTTC
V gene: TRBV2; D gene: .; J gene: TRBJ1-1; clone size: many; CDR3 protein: CATSWDRGEAFF; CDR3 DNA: TGTGCCACGTCATGGGACCGAGGTGAAGCTTTCTTT
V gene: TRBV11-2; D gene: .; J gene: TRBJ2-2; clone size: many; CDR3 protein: CASSLGAVYTGELFF; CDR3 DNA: TGTGCCAGCAGCCTCGGGGCAGTATACACCGGGGAGCTGTTTTTT
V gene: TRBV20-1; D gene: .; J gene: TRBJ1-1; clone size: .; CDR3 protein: CRTEWNTEAFF; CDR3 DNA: TGCCGGACTGAATGGAACACTGAAGCTTTCTTT
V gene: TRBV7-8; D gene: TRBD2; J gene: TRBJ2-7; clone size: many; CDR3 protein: CASSRTRLAGVHEQYF; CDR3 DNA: TGTGCCAGCAGCCGAACCCGACTAGCGGGAGTCCACGAGCAGTACTTC
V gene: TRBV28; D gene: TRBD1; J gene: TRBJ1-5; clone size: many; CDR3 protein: CASREGRQGINQPQHF; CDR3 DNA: TGTGCCAGCAGGGAAGGGAGACAGGGGATTAATCAGCCCCAGCATTTT
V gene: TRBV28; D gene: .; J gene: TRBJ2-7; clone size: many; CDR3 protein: CASKLWREGVEQYF; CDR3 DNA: TGTGCCAGCAAATTATGGAGGGAGGGGGTCGAGCAGTACTTC
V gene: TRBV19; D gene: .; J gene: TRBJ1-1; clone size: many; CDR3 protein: CASSIDPRGNTEAFF; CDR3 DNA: TGTGCCAGTAGTATAGACCCTCGTGGGAACACTGAAGCTTTCTTT
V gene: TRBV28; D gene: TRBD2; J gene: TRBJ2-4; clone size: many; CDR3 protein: CASRGRASGRGGGGKNIQYF; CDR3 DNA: TGTGCCAGCAGGGGCAGGGCTAGCGGGAGGGGAGGAGGAGGCAAAAACATTCAGTACTTC
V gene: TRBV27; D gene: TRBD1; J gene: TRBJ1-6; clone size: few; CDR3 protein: CASSIAGTGFSPLHF; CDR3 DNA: TGTGCCAGCAGCATCGCCGGGACAGGGTTTTCACCCCTCCACTTT
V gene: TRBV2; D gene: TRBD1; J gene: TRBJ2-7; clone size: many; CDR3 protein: CASSFGTGGYEQYF; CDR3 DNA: TGTGCCAGCAGTTTTGGGACAGGGGGTTACGAGCAGTACTTC
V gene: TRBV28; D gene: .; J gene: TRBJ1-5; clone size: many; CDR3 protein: CASRDINQPQHF; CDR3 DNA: TGTGCCAGCAGAGATATCAATCAGCCCCAGCATTTT
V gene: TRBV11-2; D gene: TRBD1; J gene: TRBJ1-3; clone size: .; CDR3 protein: CASSLDRSGNTIYF; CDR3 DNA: TGTGCCAGCAGTTTGGACAGGTCTGGAAACACCATATATTTT
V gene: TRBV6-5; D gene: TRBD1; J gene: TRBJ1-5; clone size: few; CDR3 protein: CASSYSPDRVGQPQHF; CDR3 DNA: TGTGCCAGCAGTTACTCTCCCGACAGGGTAGGTCAGCCCCAGCATTTT
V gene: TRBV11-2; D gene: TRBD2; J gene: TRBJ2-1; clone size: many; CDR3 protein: CASSQSGRADNEQFF; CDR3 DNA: TGTGCCAGCAGCCAAAGCGGGAGGGCCGACAATGAGCAGTTCTTC
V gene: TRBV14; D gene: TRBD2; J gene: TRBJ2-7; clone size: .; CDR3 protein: CASIGREGEQYF; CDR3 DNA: TGTGCCAGCATCGGAAGGGAGGGCGAGCAGTACTTC
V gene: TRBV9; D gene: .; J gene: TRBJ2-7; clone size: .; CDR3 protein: CASSVGIVGEQYF; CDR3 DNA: TGTGCCAGCAGCGTAGGTATAGTGGGCGAGCAGTACTTC
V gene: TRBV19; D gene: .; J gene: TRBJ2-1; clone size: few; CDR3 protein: CASSIALEYYNEQFF; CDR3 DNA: TGTGCCAGTAGTATCGCCCTGGAATATTACAATGAGCAGTTCTTC
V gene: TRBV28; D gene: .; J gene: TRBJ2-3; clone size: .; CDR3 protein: CASSLGATGDTQYF; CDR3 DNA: TGTGCCAGCAGTTTAGGGGCAACGGGAGATACGCAGTATTTT
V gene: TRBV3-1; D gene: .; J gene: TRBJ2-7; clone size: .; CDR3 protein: CASSQDGGTYEQYF; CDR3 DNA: TGTGCCAGCAGCCAAGATGGGGGAACCTACGAGCAGTACTTC
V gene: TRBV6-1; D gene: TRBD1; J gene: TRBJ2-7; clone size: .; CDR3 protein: CASSHFTGTAHYEQCF; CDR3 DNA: TGTGCCAGCAGCCACTTTACCGGGACAGCACACTACGAGCAGTGCTTC
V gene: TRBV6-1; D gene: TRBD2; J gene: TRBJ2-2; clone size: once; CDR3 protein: CASRRTAGVNTGELFF; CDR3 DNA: TGTGCCAGCCGTAGGACGGCGGGAGTGAACACCGGGGAGCTGTTTTTT